One sample yielded the 32 T cell receptor beta chains listed below, sequenced in a study of blood T cell repertoires in COVID-19. Libraries were prepared by immunoSEQ multiplex PCR; TCRdb keeps only in-frame clonotypes and omits some of them. The table records approximately 210,000 clones, over 65% of them present only once. Material: peripheral blood. Receptor source: a woman in her seventies with active or convalescent COVID-19.

This chain links TRBV6-1 with TRBJ1-1; 9 bases are a match to TRBD1. Germline V gene sequence: CDR1 MNHNS, CDR2 SASEGT. Trimming removed 3 bases from V and 4 bases from J; junction bases left unmatched: 6. The CDR3 covers 15 residues. In nucleotides, the CDR3 is TGTGCCAGCAGTGAGGGACAGGGTTGGCGCACTGAAGCTTTCTTT. This codes for CASSEGQGWRTEAFF.

The chain has TRBV27 and TRBJ1-2; 8 bases map to TRBD1. CDR3 length: 14 residues. Germline V CDR1 and CDR2: MNHEY, SMNVEV (reference sequence). The ends lost 3 bases at V and 7 bases at J; junction bases unmatched: 7. The CDR3 loop is CASSFLDRASGYTF. In DNA, the CDR3 is TGTGCCAGCAGTTTCCTGGACAGGGCTAGTGGCTACACCTTC.

V is TRBV3-1 (or the pseudogene TRBV3-2) and J is TRBJ1-1, with no clear D. The length of the CDR3 is 13 residues. Trimming shortened V by 3 bases and J by 3 bases, and 8 bases separated the two germline ends. The germline V gene has CDR1 LGHDT and CDR2 YNNKEL (reference sequence). CDR3: CASSQQVDTEAFF. As DNA, the CDR3 is TGTGCCAGCAGCCAGCAGGTGGACACTGAAGCTTTCTTT.

The V call is TRBV5-1, the J call TRBJ1-5; D gene uncertain. The CDR3 has 14 amino acids. Germline CDR1 SGHRS, CDR2 YFSETQ. Trimming removed 0 bases at V and 7 bases at J, with 11 bases between. The CDR3 nucleotides are TGCGCCAGCAGCTTGGGGATGGGAGACCAGCCCCAGCATTTT. This encodes CASSLGMGDQPQHF.

This chain uses TRBV5-4 with TRBJ2-2, with D maybe TRBD1 (5 bases). This CDR3 has 17 amino acids. V lost 0 bases to trimming and J lost 1 base, with 13 bases between them. Germline V lookup: CDR1 SGHNT, CDR2 YYREEE (reference sequence). The CDR3 reads CASSLVVSRGNTGELFF. The CDR3 DNA is TGTGCCAGCAGCTTGGTTGTGTCAAGGGGGAACACCGGGGAGCTGTTTTTT.

The gene calls are TRBV7-3 and TRBJ2-7, with D perhaps matching TRBD2 (6 bases). Germline CDR1 SGHTA, CDR2 FQGTGA. Trimming stripped 2 bases from V and 7 bases from J, with 9 bases between. The CDR3 has 12 amino acids. The CDR3 is CASSLWAGEQYF. In DNA form, the CDR3 reads TGTGCCAGCAGCTTATGGGCGGGGGAGCAGTACTTC.

The chain carries TRBV6-6 and TRBJ1-5, with 9 bases lining up with TRBD1. Germline V gene lookup returns CDR1 MNHNY and CDR2 SVGAGI (reference sequence). With 7 bases clipped from V and 5 bases from J, the junction kept 12 bases outside the gene matches. This CDR3 contains 16 residues. The CDR3 loop is CASTPGTGRGDQPQHF. The CDR3 DNA sequence: TGTGCCAGCACCCCTGGGACAGGGAGAGGTGATCAGCCCCAGCATTTT.

V and J are TRBV28 and TRBJ2-2, with TRBD2 matching 7 bases. Germline CDR1 MDHEN, CDR2 SYDVKM. This CDR3 region has 16 residues. With 2 bases clipped from V and 5 bases from J, the junction kept 8 bases outside the gene matches. The CDR3 here is CASSLPSPGGTGELFF. The CDR3 DNA follows: TGTGCCAGCAGTTTACCCAGCCCCGGGGGGACCGGGGAGCTGTTTTTT.

This chain uses TRBV3-1 (or the pseudogene TRBV3-2) with TRBJ1-1; no definite D call. Trimming left V 4 bases short and J 1 base short, with 7 bases between. CDR3 size: 13 residues. Germline loops: CDR1 LGHDT, CDR2 YNNKEL (reference sequence). The CDR3 sequence: CASSPAQNTEAFF. Here the CDR3 DNA reads TGTGCCAGCAGCCCCGCACAGAACACTGAAGCTTTCTTT.

The V gene is TRBV5-5, the J gene TRBJ2-3; tentatively, D is TRBD2 (6 bases). The CDR3 is 12 residues long. V was cut by 4 bases and J by 3 bases, with 6 bases left in between. From germline, CDR1 is SGHKS and CDR2 YYEKEE (reference sequence). The CDR3 region has the DNA TGTGCCAGCAGCCGGGGGACAGATACGCAGTATTTT. Its protein product is CASSRGTDTQYF.

V is TRBV23-1 and J is TRBJ1-6; maybe TRBD1 (5 bases). TRBV23-1 is assigned to the ORF class and has an uncertain function. V lost 0 bases and J 10 bases, leaving 13 bases between the germline ends. CDR3 length: 15 residues. The CDR3 is CASSQSKRGRSPLHF. Here the CDR3 DNA reads TGCGCCAGCAGTCAATCGAAAAGGGGCAGGTCACCCCTCCACTTT.

This chain connects TRBV18 to TRBJ2-3; 13 bases fit TRBD2. V shed 5 bases, J shed 7 bases, and the junction held 6 bases outside the gene matches. Germline V gene sequence: CDR1 KGHSH, CDR2 LQKENI. The CDR3 is 15 amino acids. The CDR3 sequence is CASSTGTSGMNTQYF. The CDR3 nucleotides are TGTGCCAGCTCAACAGGGACTAGCGGGATGAATACGCAGTATTTT.

The chain has TRBV9 and TRBJ1-1; D gene ambiguous. The CDR3 length is 13 residues. V was shortened by 1 base and J by 1 base, with 5 bases between the two germline ends. Germline values: CDR1 SGDLS, CDR2 YYNGEE. CDR3 region: CASSVRENTEAFF. The CDR3 bases are TGTGCCAGCAGCGTACGGGAGAACACTGAAGCTTTCTTT. Full variable domain (missing parts from reference TRBV9 and TRBJ1-1): DSGVTQTPKHLITATGQRVTLRCSPRSGDLSVYWYQQSLDQGLQFLIQYYNGEERAKGNILERFSAQQFPDLHSELNLSSLELGDSALYFCASSVRENTEAFFGQGTRLTVV.

This rearrangement joins TRBV7-9 to TRBJ2-5, with a tentative D call TRBD1 (5 bases). The CDR3 runs to 15 residues. V shed 1 base and J shed 5 bases, with 14 bases lying between them. CDR1 and CDR2 from the germline V gene are SEHNR and FQNEAQ (reference sequence). DNA for the CDR3: TGTGCCAGCAGCTTAGGGGTCCCAGGGTCGGAGACCCAGTACTTC. It encodes CASSLGVPGSETQYF.

Many counts were recorded for this clone. CDR3 nucleotides: TGTGCCAGCAGTGAAGGGGGGACTAGCGGCACCTACGAGCAGTACTTC. Translation gives CASSEGGTSGTYEQYF. V and J are TRBV25-1 and TRBJ2-7; 11 bases are shared with TRBD2. V shed 2 bases, J shed 2 bases, and the junction held 5 bases outside the gene matches. This CDR3 contains 16 residues. Germline values: CDR1 MGHDK, CDR2 SYGVNS.

The chain employs TRBV6-6 and TRBJ1-1; TRBD1 is a possible D gene (5 bases). This CDR3 spans 14 amino acids. V lost 6 bases to trimming and J lost 1 base, with 12 bases between them. Germline loops: CDR1 MNHNY, CDR2 SVGAGI (reference sequence). The CDR3 bases are TGTGCCAGCAGCCCAGGGCCCCCGAACACTGAAGCTTTCTTT. This gives the protein CASSPGPPNTEAFF.

The genes are TRBV5-1 and TRBJ2-5; TRBD2 matches at 8 bases. CDR1 is SGHRS, CDR2 YFSETQ, per germline. V gave up 7 bases and J gave up 2 bases; unmatched junction bases: 7. This CDR3 spans 14 amino acids. CDR3 nucleotide sequence: TGCGCCAGCTCCCGACCGGGGGGGCAAGAGACCCAGTACTTC. Protein product: CASSRPGGQETQYF.

This sequence joins TRBV27 and TRBJ2-7; possibly TRBD1 for D (6 bases). Germline V CDR1 and CDR2: MNHEY, SMNVEV (reference sequence). The CDR3 contains 15 residues. With 5 bases removed from V and 7 bases from J, the gap between germline ends came to 21 bases. CDR3 nucleotide sequence: TGTGCCAGCAGTCTAGGTAGGACAGACCCTAGGGAGCAGTACTTC. Protein product: CASSLGRTDPREQYF.

The chain recombines TRBV6-1 with TRBJ1-5; 7 positions match TRBD1. V dropped 2 bases and J dropped 5; count of bases not matched to a gene: 6. The CDR3 is 15 amino acids. Germline V lookup: CDR1 MNHNS, CDR2 SASEGT. The DNA for the CDR3 is TGTGCCAGCAGTGAATGGGAAGGGGGCGATCAGCCCCAGCATTTT. Its protein product is CASSEWEGGDQPQHF.

The chain uses TRBV7-8 and TRBJ1-1, with 12 nucleotides matching TRBD1. The CDR3 runs to 17 residues. Germline V gene sequence: CDR1 SGHVS, CDR2 FQNEAQ. V trimming: 2 bases; J trimming: 1 base; junction bases outside the gene matches: 5. CDR3 protein: CASSLSGTGGWNTEAFF. For the CDR3, the DNA is TGTGCCAGCAGCTTATCCGGGACAGGGGGCTGGAACACTGAAGCTTTCTTT. The full variable domain, completed using reference TRBV7-8 and TRBJ1-1, is GAGVSQSPRYKVAKRGQDVALRCDPISGHVSLFWYQQALGQGPEFLTYFQNEAQLDKSGLPSDRFFAERPEGSVSTLKIQRTQQEDSAVYLCASSLSGTGGWNTEAFFGQGTRLTVV.

This clone was seen only a few times. The V and J genes are TRBV10-3 and TRBJ2-1; perhaps TRBD1 as D (6 bases). Trimming removed 4 bases from V and 3 bases from J, with 10 bases in between. The CDR3 extends over 14 amino acids. Germline V gene lookup returns CDR1 ENHRY and CDR2 SYGVKD. The CDR3: CAISGDRSYNEQFF. Here the CDR3 DNA reads TGTGCCATCAGTGGAGACAGGAGCTACAATGAGCAGTTCTTC.

This clone came up a few times. Germline is not matched at one junction end, which may reflect a read error. This chain links TRBV29-1 with TRBJ2-1; D call uncertain. Germline assignment: CDR1 SQVTM and CDR2 ANQGSEA. The CDR3 length is 10 residues. CDR3 DNA sequence: TGCAGCGTTGAGTTAACCTATCCACTCTTC. It translates to CSVELTYPLF.

This chain links TRBV7-2 with TRBJ1-5; weak D call: TRBD1 (5 bases). The germline V and J ends were trimmed by 6 bases and 2 bases, with 14 bases remaining between them. CDR3 size: 15 residues. Germline CDR1 and CDR2: SGHTA and FQGNSA. CDR3 DNA sequence: TGTGCCAGCAGAGGCGGGGGTAGTGGCAATCAGCCCCAGCATTTT. It codes for CASRGGGSGNQPQHF.

The chain joins TRBV28 to TRBJ1-2; unclear D gene. The CDR3 contains 14 residues. The V gene's germline CDR1 is MDHEN and CDR2 SYDVKM. Trimming removed 3 bases from V and 0 bases from J, with 8 bases in between. The CDR3 here is CASSLGQANYGYTF. As DNA, the CDR3 is TGTGCCAGCAGTTTGGGCCAAGCTAACTATGGCTACACCTTC.

The genes are TRBV18 and TRBJ2-1; tentatively, D is TRBD2 (5 bases). V was pared by 5 bases and J by 2 bases, with 13 bases between. The CDR3 has 15 amino acids. Germline assignment: CDR1 KGHSH and CDR2 LQKENI. CDR3 residues: CASSSLPGAYNEQFF. CDR3 DNA: TGTGCCAGCTCATCCCTCCCCGGGGCCTACAATGAGCAGTTCTTC.

The rearrangement uses TRBV5-8 and TRBJ2-4; D may be TRBD2 (5 bases). CDR3 size: 18 residues. Germline CDR1 and CDR2: SGHTS and YDEGEE. Trimming shortened V by 0 bases and J by 6 bases, and 22 bases separated the two germline ends. The DNA of the CDR3 is TGTGCCAGCAGCTTGGCAGGTCCGCGGCAGGCCCGGGGAAACATTCAGTACTTC. This encodes CASSLAGPRQARGNIQYF.

The chain uses TRBV19 and TRBJ1-4, with D unresolved. The CDR3 consists of 14 residues. Germline loops: CDR1 LNHDA, CDR2 SQIVND (reference sequence). The V end was cut by 4 bases, the J end by 6 bases, with 12 bases between. CDR3 amino acids: CASSTHSLHEKLFF. The CDR3 region has the DNA TGTGCCAGTAGTACACACAGTCTCCATGAAAAACTGTTTTTT.

The V call is TRBV30, the J call TRBJ2-1; no reliable D call. Germline CDR1 and CDR2: GTSNPN and SVGIG (reference sequence). The V end was cut by 2 bases, the J end by 8 bases, with 10 bases between. This CDR3 comprises 12 residues. The DNA of the CDR3 is TGTGCCTGGAGTTACCATTCGGATGAGCAGTTCTTC. Protein: CAWSYHSDEQFF.

This chain uses TRBV6-5 with TRBJ2-3; 8 positions agree with TRBD2. CDR3 length: 14 amino acids. V trimming: 7 bases; J trimming: 1 base; junction bases outside the gene matches: 4. Germline lookup yields CDR1 MNHEY and CDR2 SVGAGI. The CDR3: CASIQRERTDTQYF. The CDR3 nucleotides are TGTGCCAGCATACAGCGGGAGCGCACAGATACGCAGTATTTT.

This chain connects TRBV5-1 to TRBJ2-1, with D perhaps matching TRBD2 (5 bases). Germline loops: CDR1 SGHRS, CDR2 YFSETQ. V was pared by 4 bases and J by 4 bases, with 12 bases between. The CDR3 spans 14 residues. CDR3 amino acids: CASSAGERYNEQFF. The CDR3 DNA follows: TGCGCCAGCAGCGCCGGGGAACGGTACAATGAGCAGTTCTTC.

This rearrangement joins TRBV7-2 to TRBJ1-3; TRBD1 matches at 10 bases. The CDR3 covers 14 residues. Germline V gene sequence: CDR1 SGHTA, CDR2 FQGNSA. Germline trimming cut 5 bases from V and 4 bases from J; bases unmatched to any gene: 2. The CDR3 loop is CASSRDRGGNTIYF. The CDR3 nucleotides read TGTGCCAGCAGCAGGGACAGGGGAGGAAACACCATATATTTT.

The chain employs TRBV12-3 or TRBV12-4 and TRBJ2-3; D is unresolved. V lost 0 bases and J lost 6, with 7 bases in between. CDR3 length equals 13 residues. The CDR3 DNA reads as TGTGCCAGCAGTTTAGCCGTCCGGGATACGCAGTATTTT. Translation: CASSLAVRDTQYF.